A single sample gave rise to the 3 T cell receptor beta chains below, sequenced in a study of blood T cells in healthy people across ages (dated by TCRdb to 2014 to 2015). Library method: 5' RACE. Sequencer: Illumina HiSeq 2500. A second about 6 to 11 cycle PCR used a sample-barcoded 5' primer and a J-beta primer mix. TCRdb took the public reads, trimmed them with fastp at Q25, ran MiXCR for clone calling and kept in-frame beta chains. Every CDR3 protein is listed once, alongside the most common genes and DNA of its rows. Recorded for this sample are about 830,000 distinct CDR3 sequences; around 68% of them occurred a single time. Of the sample, 25% to 35% is held by the ten largest clones. The sequencing sample was made of blood. These receptors were obtained from a man between 25 and 39 years old in good health.

The chain joins TRBV3-1 to TRBJ1-1, with D possibly matching TRBD1 (5 bases). The CDR3 consists of 14 residues. Germline loops: CDR1 LGHDT, CDR2 YNNKEL (reference sequence). Trimming took off 0 bases at V and 11 bases at J, with 16 bases between the two ends. This CDR3 is CASSQDGRGGSAFF. For the CDR3, the DNA is TGTGCCAGCAGCCAAGATGGCCGGGGCGGGTCGGCTTTCTTT.

There are a few counts of this clonotype. DNA of the CDR3: TGTGCCAGCAGCCAAGATGGCGGGGGGGTGGCCAAAAACATTCAGTACTTC. It is translated as CASSQDGGGVAKNIQYF. V gene TRBV4-2 combines with J gene TRBJ2-4; 9 positions agree with TRBD2. Germline V gene data show CDR1 as LGHNA and CDR2 as YNFKEQ. After removal of 0 bases from V and 1 base from J, the junction contained 4 bases not matched to a gene. The length of the CDR3 is 17 residues.

This chain links TRBV20-1 with TRBJ2-5; tentatively, D is TRBD1 or TRBD2 (5 bases each). Matching the DNA end better, TRBJ2-1 makes the J call doubtful. Germline V gene data show CDR1 as DFQATT and CDR2 as SNEGSKA (reference sequence). This CDR3 comprises 13 residues. CDR3 sequence (DNA): TGCAGTGCTCCGACCCAGGGACCTGGATCCCAGTTCTTC. The encoded protein is CSAPTQGPGSQFF.